This entry concerns a single T cell receptor beta chain. This clone was detected only a few times. Its antigen specificity is not known. No base qualities exist here, and no much larger clone lies one base off it. This specimen belongs to a study of CD8+ T cells in alopecia areata (dated by TCRdb to 2016 to 2018). Regarding the complete study: The treated patients took part in an open-label pilot trial in which moderate-to-severe alopecia areata was treated with oral tofacitinib at 5 to 10 mg twice daily. TCRbeta CDR3 regions were amplified by immunoSEQ multiplex PCR using 35 Vbeta forward and 13 Jbeta reverse primers. Biopsies were taken from tofacitinib-treated patients at baseline and again at 4 and 24 weeks into treatment, and several of those patients also had a later scalp biopsy. The study used high-throughput TCRbeta sequencing to examine T cell clonal expansion in alopecia areata, in both the C3H/HeJ mouse model and human patients. Clonality in the scalp was compared among normal scalp (n=4), patchy alopecia areata scalp (n=8), and alopecia totalis/universalis scalp (n=8). Patients stayed on tofacitinib for 6 to 18 months and then had 6 months of follow-up off drug so that delayed response and recurrence could be assessed. In humans, TCRbeta sequencing was performed on scalp tissue and on sorted CD4+ and CD8+ peripheral blood T cells from healthy controls and from patients with patchy or totalis/universalis alopecia areata. RNA came from the PAXgene miRNA kit for fixed scalp, the miRNeasy kit for PBMCs, and the RNeasy kit for mouse skin. What the research found in general, with its limitations: Compared with mice, TCR sequences shared between patients were less clear, possibly partly because of HLA diversity across the patient population. Unlike mouse skin, which is dominated by gammadelta T cells, normal human skin has resident alphabeta T cells that are also sequenced, and this complicates analysis of the scalp TCR repertoire. Higher clonality and more expanded CD8+ clones were observed in lesional scalp than in normal scalp, particularly in alopecia totalis/universalis, a finding suggestive of antigenic drive.

From alopecia areata patients, peripheral blood was collected along with lesional scalp punch biopsies. PBMCs were isolated by density centrifugation and stained for CD3, CD4 and CD8, and CD4+ and CD8+ T cells were sorted on a FACSAria. Library creation used the immunoSEQ multiplex PCR assay. For TCR sequencing, RNA was extracted from every sample and reverse transcribed into cDNA to serve as template. SuperScript III was used for first-strand cDNA synthesis, primed with a 2:1 mix of oligo-dT and random hexamers. A synthetic immune receptor repertoire was used to measure amplification bias, and any remaining bias was corrected computationally. From the authors' description of their analysis: After raw reads were preprocessed to remove errors, the CDR3 was defined following IMGT conventions as running from the conserved cysteine to phenylalanine. Clonality was computed by normalizing Shannon entropy by log2 of the number of productive unique TCRs and subtracting the result from 1. CD4 or CD8 identity of scalp clones was inferred by cross-referencing scalp TCRbeta sequences with sorted blood CD4 and CD8 repertoires. TCRdb's version of the immuneACCESS table is confined to in-frame rearrangements and falls short of the full clone set. An unresolved V gene accounts for under half of the shortfall where checked; the remainder is of unknown origin. V and J calls and clone size are given by that table; D and trimming were obtained from the DNA. This sample holds some 110,000 clones; more than 30% were observed only once. The ten largest clonotypes hold 3% to 3.5% of the sample.

The germline V gene yields SGHRS for CDR1 and YFSETQ for CDR2. The CDR3 covers 15 residues, taking in both the cysteine and the phenylalanine. Solely the CDR3 DNA is kept, with 45 bases framed from the first base. V is pruned by 4 bases and J by 8 bases, leaving 10 bases of the junction without a gene match. The V and J segments used are TRBV5-1 and TRBJ2-1, and 9 junction bases match TRBD2. Sequenced input: CD4+ T cells sorted from blood. The TCR was taken from a human donor with alopecia areata. For the CDR3, the sequence is CASSPEAGGIDEQFF. The nucleotide sequence is TGCGCCAGCAGCCCGGAGGCGGGAGGGATTGATGAGCAGTTCTTC.